This TCR beta chain was sequenced during a study of tumor T cells in aggressive B-cell lymphoma. Germline CDR1 reads SGHDT; CDR2 reads YYEEEE. V was pared by 7 bases and J by 4 bases, with 14 bases of the junction left unmatched. The CDR3 sequence is 16 residues long. Using immunoSEQ multiplex PCR, the repertoire was profiled, and TCRdb retains in-frame clones only, with some absent. The sample contains around 10,000 clones, around 90% of which appear only once. Specimen: tumor tissue. This TCR was sampled from an adult with diffuse large B cell lymphoma. The chain joins TRBV5-6 to TRBJ1-2; 9 bases fit TRBD1. CDR3 nucleotides: TGTGCCAGCGGGGTAGGACAGGGGTGGTCTAGCTATGGCTACACCTTC. Translating gives CASGVGQGWSSYGYTF.